This T cell receptor beta chain derives from a study of blood T cell repertoires in COVID-19. As for the study in general: Samples came from the United States, Italy and Spain, spanning acute and convalescent COVID-19. In each case, the material was cDNA or gDNA derived from T cells, B-cell-depleted T cells, or PBMCs.

This clone has just one count. Sequencing was performed with immunoSEQ multiplex PCR; in TCRdb, only in-frame clones are kept and a portion is missing. The repertoire includes about 23,000 clones, roughly 80% of them detected once, and around 48% sits in the top ten. The CDR3 is 13 amino acids. The V end was cut by 3 bases, the J end by 9 bases, with 9 bases between. Germline V gene sequence: CDR1 WNHNN, CDR2 SYGVQD (reference sequence). The chain joins TRBV10-1 to TRBJ1-6; D is ambiguous. This clonotype was sampled from a man aged 70-80 years with acute or convalescent COVID-19. The sequenced material came from peripheral blood. The DNA of the CDR3 is TGCGCCAGCAGTGATCGGGTTGGTTCACCCCTCCACTTT. This codes for CASSDRVGSPLHF.